Included here is one TCR beta chain sequence, with context. This specimen comes from a study of blood T cell repertoires in COVID-19. Assay: immunoSEQ multiplex PCR; the TCRdb copy retains only in-frame clones and omits some. Altogether over 60,000 clones are present, roughly nine tenths being singletons, with the ten largest covering approximately 10%. The CDR3 is made up of 15 amino acids. Trimming pared 6 bases from V and 0 bases from J, leaving 11 bases between. Germline values: CDR1 MNHEY, CDR2 SVGAGI. The V and J genes are TRBV6-5 and TRBJ1-4; no clear D. The clonotype was recovered from a man older than 75 with acute or convalescent COVID-19. The sequencing sample was made of peripheral blood. CDR3: CASRVYGATNEKLFF. DNA of the CDR3: TGTGCCAGCAGGGTCTACGGTGCAACTAATGAAAAACTGTTTTTT.